This T cell receptor (beta chain) was profiled in a study of T-cell reconstitution after alpha-beta-depleted transplantation in children. The TCRbeta library was prepared with unique molecular identifiers. TCRdb re-derived calls from the PCR reads in MiXCR, one entry per CDR3 protein. The data contain approximately 640,000 distinct CDR3 sequences, 16% of them singletons. The sample holds many counts of this clonotype. Sample: PBMCs from the stem cell graft donor, taken from the stem cell graft. The sequence derives from a human donor who donated a stem cell graft to a child with acute myeloid leukemia.

The CDR3 sequence is CATSESRLFPYEQYF. CDR3 DNA sequence: TGTGCCACCAGTGAGTCCCGGCTGTTCCCTTACGAGCAGTACTTC. The rearrangement joins TRBV24-1 to TRBJ2-7; no firm D call. Germline-derived CDR1 and CDR2 are KGHDR and SFDVKD. V was clipped by 4 bases and J by 4 bases, with 16 bases between them. The CDR3 covers 15 residues.